The present TCR beta chain was sequenced within a study of T cell repertoires in cytomegalovirus infection. A note on this clonotype: Antigen specificity is unknown.

Trimming left V 5 bases short and J 2 bases short, with 15 bases between. CDR1 is DFQATT and CDR2 is SNEGSKA in the germline V gene (reference sequence). This CDR3 contains 15 residues. A single record per CDR3 protein comes from TCRdb applying MiXCR to the reads. The table shows approximately 310,000 distinct CDR3 sequences, with around a quarter occurring only once. V and J are TRBV20-1 and TRBJ2-2; unclear D gene. Specimen: cultured PBMCs, collected from culture after CMV antigen stimulation. The clonotype comes from a human donor in good health (CMV status not recorded). Some clones in this sample may be carry-over from other donors' samples. The chain's CDR3 is CSAHPGSINTGELFF. The CDR3 nucleotides are TGCAGTGCTCATCCCGGGTCTATAAACACCGGGGAGCTGTTTTTT.